One sample yielded the 22 T cell receptor beta chains listed below, sequenced in a study of cytomegalovirus exposure and HLA in healthy donors. This PCR relied on a set of 60 Vbeta primers and 13 Jbeta primers. Sequenced by immunoSEQ multiplex PCR; TCRdb stores in-frame clones only, minus some. The sample has under 200,000 clones, approximately 75% seen once. The specimen was PBMCs. Receptors were obtained from a man aged 30 to 39 in good health and CMV-seropositive.

The CDR3: CASSVSGTISYEQYF. DNA of the CDR3: TGTGCCAGCAGTGTTAGCGGCACAATCTCCTACGAGCAGTACTTC. This chain connects TRBV2 to TRBJ2-7; D perhaps matches TRBD2 (6 bases). V was pared by 4 bases and J by 0 bases, with 13 bases between. The CDR3 length is 15 residues. Germline CDR1 is SNHLY and CDR2 is FYNNEI.

The rearrangement joins TRBV11-2 to TRBJ2-5; tentative D call: TRBD1 (6 bases). Looked up from germline, CDR1 is SGHAT and CDR2 is FQNNGV. CDR3 length equals 14 residues. The V gene lost 4 bases and the J gene lost 3 bases, with 12 bases spanning the gap. This CDR3 reads CASSSYRAKETQYF. The CDR3 region has the DNA TGTGCCAGCAGCTCGTACAGGGCGAAAGAGACCCAGTACTTC.

This chain uses TRBV5-1 with TRBJ1-6, with 7 bases fitting TRBD1. This CDR3 spans 14 amino acids. Losses at the gene ends were 1 base for V and 8 bases for J; bases not matched to a gene: 3. Germline V gene sequence: CDR1 SGHRS, CDR2 YFSETQ. The CDR3 DNA sequence: TGCGCCAGCAGCTTGACAGGGGAAGATTCACCCCTCCACTTT. Protein: CASSLTGEDSPLHF.

The V and J genes are TRBV6-5 and TRBJ2-2; 7 nucleotides line up with TRBD1. The CDR3 spans 15 residues. With 4 bases clipped from V and 6 bases from J, the junction kept 8 bases outside the gene matches. Germline V gene data show CDR1 as MNHEY and CDR2 as SVGAGI. The CDR3 DNA follows: TGTGCCAGCAGTTCATTCGACAGGGAAGCCGGGGAGCTGTTTTTT. Its translation is CASSSFDREAGELFF.

About this clone itself: One end of the junction does not line up with germline, which may come from a read error. This chain joins TRBV2 and TRBJ2-6, with TRBD2 identical over 9 bases. Looked up from germline, CDR1 is SNHLY and CDR2 is FYNNEI. CDR3 length: 15 amino acids. In nucleotides, the CDR3 is TGTGCCTGCAGATTAGCGGGGGTTGGGGCCAACGTCCTGACTTTC. Translated: CACRLAGVGANVLTF. Full variable domain (outside the CDR3, taken from reference TRBV2 and TRBJ2-6): EPEVTQTPSHQVTQMGQEVILRCVPISNHLYFYWYRQILGQKVEFLVSFYNNEISEKSEIFDDQFSVERPDGSNFTLKIRSTKLEDSAMYFCACRLAGVGANVLTFGAGSRLTVL.

V usage is TRBV18 and J usage is TRBJ2-7, with D possibly TRBD2 on 5 matching bases. The CDR3 covers 15 residues. Per the germline V gene, CDR1 is KGHSH and CDR2 is LQKENI. With 0 bases removed from V and 3 bases from J, the gap between germline ends came to 12 bases. The DNA of the CDR3 is TGTGCCAGCTCACCACCAAGGGTGGCGGGCTACGAGCAGTACTTC. As protein: CASSPPRVAGYEQYF. The full variable domain, in which reference TRBV18 and TRBJ2-7 provide the parts outside the CDR3, is NAGVMQNPRHLVRRRGQEARLRCSPMKGHSHVYWYRQLPEEGLKFMVYLQKENIIDESGMPKERFSAEFPKEGPSILRIQQVVRGDSAAYFCASSPPRVAGYEQYFGPGTRLTVT.

J is TRBJ2-7 and V is TRBV5-4; 8 positions match TRBD2. With V trimmed by 4 bases and J by 0 bases, 6 bases remained unmatched. The germline CDR1 and CDR2 sequences are SGHNT and YYREEE (reference sequence). This CDR3 has 15 residues. The CDR3 coding sequence is TGTGCCAGCAGCCCGTCGGGGGGGAGCTCCTACGAGCAGTACTTC. The encoded protein is CASSPSGGSSYEQYF.

The chain links TRBV23-1 to TRBJ1-4, with 9 bases lining up with TRBD1. Being an ORF, TRBV23-1 has a function that is uncertain. V gave up 4 bases and J gave up 8 bases; unmatched junction bases: 5. This CDR3 is 14 amino acids long. CDR3 amino acids: CASSRDRVSEKLFF. In DNA, the CDR3 is TGCGCCAGCAGTCGGGACAGGGTAAGCGAAAAACTGTTTTTT.

The chain joins TRBV28 to TRBJ2-3; no reliable D call. Trimming removed 4 bases at V and 1 base at J, with 12 bases between. This CDR3 comprises 15 residues. Germline V gene lookup returns CDR1 MDHEN and CDR2 SYDVKM. Here the CDR3 DNA reads TGTGCCAGCAGTTATCCCCGGCAGGGCACAGATACGCAGTATTTT. Amino acid sequence: CASSYPRQGTDTQYF.

V gene TRBV5-4 combines with J gene TRBJ2-7, with D maybe TRBD1 (5 bases). This CDR3 has 14 amino acids. V was shortened by 0 bases and J by 0 bases, with 7 bases between the two germline ends. Germline CDR1 and CDR2: SGHNT and YYREEE (reference sequence). CDR3 loop: CASSLDRNSYEQYF. CDR3 DNA sequence: TGTGCCAGCAGCTTGGACAGGAACTCCTACGAGCAGTACTTC.

About this clone itself: Other DNA sequences of this sample code for an identical CDR3. The chain joins TRBV18 to TRBJ1-1; possible D gene TRBD1, 5 bases. The V gene lost 3 bases and the J gene lost 1 base, with 6 bases spanning the gap. This CDR3 spans 13 amino acids. Per the germline V gene, CDR1 is KGHSH and CDR2 is LQKENI. The CDR3 nucleotides are TGTGCCAGCTCACCGGGGCAGAACACTGAAGCTTTCTTT. Translating it yields CASSPGQNTEAFF.

The chain joins TRBV5-1 to TRBJ2-7; TRBD1 aligns across 7 bases. The CDR3 has 14 residues. Germline-derived CDR1 and CDR2 are SGHRS and YFSETQ. Germline trimming cut 4 bases from V and 0 bases from J; bases unmatched to any gene: 4. This chain's CDR3 is CASSLGTDSYEQYF. The CDR3 bases are TGCGCCAGCAGCCTGGGGACAGACTCCTACGAGCAGTACTTC.

The chain uses TRBV27 and TRBJ1-1; D gene unclear. Trimming removed 3 bases at V and 3 bases at J, with 11 bases between. This CDR3 contains 14 residues. In germline, CDR1 is MNHEY, CDR2 SMNVEV (reference sequence). CDR3 nucleotides: TGTGCCAGCAGTTTCGCGGGCGGTGACACTGAAGCTTTCTTT. As protein: CASSFAGGDTEAFF.

The chain couples TRBV2 to TRBJ2-2; 9 bases fit TRBD1. The germline CDR1 and CDR2 sequences are SNHLY and FYNNEI. J gave up 4 bases and V 3 bases, and 12 bases lay outside the gene matches. This CDR3 spans 18 amino acids. The CDR3 DNA follows: TGTGCCAGCAGTGATTTGCTGGGACAGGGTTTGTTCACCGGGGAGCTGTTTTTT. It codes for CASSDLLGQGLFTGELFF.

The rearrangement uses TRBV7-7 and TRBJ2-5, with a weak D call TRBD2 (6 bases). Germline V lookup: CDR1 SSHAT, CDR2 FNYEAQ (reference sequence). With 1 base removed from V and 5 bases from J, the gap between germline ends came to 14 bases. The CDR3 is made up of 15 amino acids. CDR3 region: CASSLVGGSVETQYF. The DNA of the CDR3 is TGTGCCAGCAGCTTAGTCGGGGGATCCGTGGAGACCCAGTACTTC.

This chain joins TRBV5-1 and TRBJ2-7; 9 bases fit TRBD2. Germline-derived CDR1 and CDR2 are SGHRS and YFSETQ. V dropped 4 bases and J dropped 2; count of bases not matched to a gene: 7. CDR3 size: 15 residues. CDR3 amino acids: CASSQTSGRTYEQYF. The CDR3 coding sequence is TGCGCCAGCAGCCAGACTAGCGGACGAACCTACGAGCAGTACTTC.

The chain combines TRBV10-3 with TRBJ2-2; TRBD2 aligns across 16 bases. The CDR3 loop spans 20 amino acids. Unmatched junction bases numbered 13, after V lost 6 bases and J lost 3 bases. CDR1 and CDR2 from the germline V gene are ENHRY and SYGVKD. The CDR3 sequence is CAISLDLGLAGGPDTGELFF. DNA for the CDR3: TGTGCCATCAGCCTTGATTTGGGACTAGCGGGGGGGCCGGACACCGGGGAGCTGTTTTTT.

CDR3 sequence (DNA): TGTGCCAGCAGTTACCAGGGGACAGATACGCAGTATTTT. It specifies CASSYQGTDTQYF. The V call is TRBV6-5, the J call TRBJ2-3; possible D gene TRBD1, 6 bases. The CDR3 runs 13 residues. Per the germline V gene, CDR1 is MNHEY and CDR2 is SVGAGI. Trimming stripped 2 bases from V and 3 bases from J, with 6 bases between.

The V and J genes are TRBV10-3 and TRBJ2-1, with TRBD2 as a possible D gene (5 bases). In germline, CDR1 is ENHRY, CDR2 SYGVKD. V dropped 4 bases and J dropped 5 bases, with 6 bases sitting between them. The CDR3 spans 12 residues. CDR3 sequence: CAISVGDNEQFF. The CDR3 coding sequence is TGTGCCATCAGTGTCGGGGACAATGAGCAGTTCTTC.

V and J are TRBV30 and TRBJ2-7; 7 bases fit TRBD1. Germline values: CDR1 GTSNPN, CDR2 SVGIG (reference sequence). V shed 3 bases and J 0 bases; nucleotides not matched to a gene: 5. CDR3 length: 14 residues. In DNA form, the CDR3 reads TGTGCCTGGAGCCCCGGGACAGCCTCCTACGAGCAGTACTTC. It codes for CAWSPGTASYEQYF.

V gene TRBV18 combines with J gene TRBJ2-2, with a possible D match to TRBD1 (6 bases). The germline V and J ends were trimmed by 3 bases and 2 bases, with 10 bases remaining between them. Per germline, CDR1 KGHSH and CDR2 LQKENI. The CDR3 consists of 15 residues. DNA for the CDR3: TGTGCCAGCTCACCGGACAGATTCAACACCGGGGAGCTGTTTTTT. This sequence encodes CASSPDRFNTGELFF.

The rearrangement uses TRBV4-1 and TRBJ1-1; maybe TRBD1 (6 bases). The CDR3 consists of 16 residues. V was trimmed by 6 bases and J by 0 bases, leaving 17 bases between them. The V gene's germline CDR1 is MGHRA and CDR2 YSYEKL. CDR3 sequence reads: CASSFEVGDMNTEAFF. CDR3 DNA: TGCGCCAGCAGTTTCGAGGTGGGGGACATGAACACTGAAGCTTTCTTT.